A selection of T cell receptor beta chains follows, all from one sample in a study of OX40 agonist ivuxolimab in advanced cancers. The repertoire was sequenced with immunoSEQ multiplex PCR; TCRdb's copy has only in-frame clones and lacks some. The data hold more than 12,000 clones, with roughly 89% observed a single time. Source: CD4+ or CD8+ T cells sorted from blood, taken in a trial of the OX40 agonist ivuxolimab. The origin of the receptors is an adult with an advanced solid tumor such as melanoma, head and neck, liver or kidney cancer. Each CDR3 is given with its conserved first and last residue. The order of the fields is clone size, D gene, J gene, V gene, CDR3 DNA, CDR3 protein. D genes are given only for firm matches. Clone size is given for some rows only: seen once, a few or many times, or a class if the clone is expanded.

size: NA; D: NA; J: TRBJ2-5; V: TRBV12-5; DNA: TGTGCTAGTGGAGCCCGGGACCCCATATGGGGCCAGTACTTC; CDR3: CASGARDPIWGQYF
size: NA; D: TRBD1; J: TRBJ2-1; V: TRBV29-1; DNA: TGCAGCGTTGTATCCGACAGGGGCTCCTACAATGAGCAGTTCTTC; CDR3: CSVVSDRGSYNEQFF
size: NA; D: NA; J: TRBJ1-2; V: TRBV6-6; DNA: TGTGCCAGCAGTTGGTCCGACAGAACCCTCTATGGCTACACCTTC; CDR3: CASSWSDRTLYGYTF
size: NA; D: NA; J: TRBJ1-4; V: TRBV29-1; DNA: TGCAGCGTTGTAGGACAGCCTAATGAAAAACTGTTTTTT; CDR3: CSVVGQPNEKLFF
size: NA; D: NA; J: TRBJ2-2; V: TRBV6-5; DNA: TGTGCCAGCAGTTACGGGACAACGAACACCGGGGAGCTGTTTTTT; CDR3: CASSYGTTNTGELFF
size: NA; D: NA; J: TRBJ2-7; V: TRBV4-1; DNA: TGCGCCAGCAGCTCTAAGGAGGACCATTACGAGCAGTACTTC; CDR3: CASSSKEDHYEQYF
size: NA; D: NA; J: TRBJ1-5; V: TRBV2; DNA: TGTGCCAGTGCCGGGGAGACCAGCAATCAGCCCCAGCATTTT; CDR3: CASAGETSNQPQHF
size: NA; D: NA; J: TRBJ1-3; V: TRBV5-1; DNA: TGCGCCAGCAGCTTGAGGCCCGGAAACACCATATATTTT; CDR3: CASSLRPGNTIYF
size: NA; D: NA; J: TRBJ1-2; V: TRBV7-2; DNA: TGTGCAAGCAGCTTAGACCCCCTCTCCGGACTAAACTATGGCTACACCTTC; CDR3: CASSLDPLSGLNYGYTF
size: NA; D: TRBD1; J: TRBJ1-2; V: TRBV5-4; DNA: TGTGCCAGCACCCTGACAGGGGTCTATGGCTACACCTTC; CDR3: CASTLTGVYGYTF
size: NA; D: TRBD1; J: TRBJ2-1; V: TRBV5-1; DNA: TGCGCCAGCAGCTTGGACCAGGGGGCGTACAATGAGCAGTTCTTC; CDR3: CASSLDQGAYNEQFF
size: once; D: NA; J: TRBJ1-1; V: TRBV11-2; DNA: TGTGCCAGCAGCTTAGATCCATCGGGGAACACTGAAGCTTTCTTT; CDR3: CASSLDPSGNTEAFF
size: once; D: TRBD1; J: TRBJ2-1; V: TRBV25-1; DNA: TGTGCCAGCTTCTCGGGCACAGGGGGCCTCGATGAGCAGTTCTTC; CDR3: CASFSGTGGLDEQFF
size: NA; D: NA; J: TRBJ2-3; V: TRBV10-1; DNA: TGCGCCAGCAGTGCCTCGGTCCGGGGCGATACGCAGTATTTT; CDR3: CASSASVRGDTQYF
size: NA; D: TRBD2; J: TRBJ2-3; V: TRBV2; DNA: TGTGCCAGTCACCGGGGGAGGGGCGGGCAGTATTTT; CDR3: CASHRGRGGQYF
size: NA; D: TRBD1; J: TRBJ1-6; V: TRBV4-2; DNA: TGTGCCAGCAGCCAAGGATTAGACAGGGGTTCACCCCTCCACTTT; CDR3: CASSQGLDRGSPLHF
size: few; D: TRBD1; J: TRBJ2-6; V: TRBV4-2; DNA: TGTGCCAGCAGCCACGGGACAGGGGGGTACTCTGGGGCCAACGTCCTGACTTTC; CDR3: CASSHGTGGYSGANVLTF
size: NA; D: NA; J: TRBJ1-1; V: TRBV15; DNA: TGTGCCACCAGCAGGCTGAACACTGAAGCTTTCTTT; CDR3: CATSRLNTEAFF
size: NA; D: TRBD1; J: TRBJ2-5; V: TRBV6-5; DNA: TGTGCCAGCAGTCCACAGGGGTACCAAGAGACCCAGTACTTC; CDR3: CASSPQGYQETQYF
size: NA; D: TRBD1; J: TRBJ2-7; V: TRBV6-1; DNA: TGTGCCAGCAGCGGACCGGGACAGGGGATAAAGCAGTACTTC; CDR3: CASSGPGQGIKQYF
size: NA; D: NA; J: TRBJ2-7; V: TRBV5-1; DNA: TGCGCCAGCGACCCGACGGGTGGGCTCTACGAGCAGTACTTC; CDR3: CASDPTGGLYEQYF
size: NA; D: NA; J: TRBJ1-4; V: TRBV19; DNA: TGTGCCAGTAGTATGCAGGGTCGGGAAAAACTGTTTTTT; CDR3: CASSMQGREKLFF
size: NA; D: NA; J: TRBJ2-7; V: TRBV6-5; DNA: TGTGCCAGGACACCGGGACCGGCAACCTACGAGCAGTACTTC; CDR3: CARTPGPATYEQYF
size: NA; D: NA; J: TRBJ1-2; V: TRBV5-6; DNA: TGTGCCAGCAGCCTAATACAGGGAAACTATGGCTACACCTTC; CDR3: CASSLIQGNYGYTF
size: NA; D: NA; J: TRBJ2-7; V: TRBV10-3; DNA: TGTGCCATCTCGGTACAGGATTCCTACGAGCAGTACTTC; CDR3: CAISVQDSYEQYF
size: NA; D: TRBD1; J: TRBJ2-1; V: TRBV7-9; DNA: TGTGCCAGCAGCCCTCCGACAGGGGAGTCCTACAATGAGCAGTTCTTC; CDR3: CASSPPTGESYNEQFF
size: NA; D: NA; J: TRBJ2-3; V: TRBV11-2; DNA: TGTGCCAGCAGCTTCTCAACCCTAACAGATACGCAGTATTTT; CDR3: CASSFSTLTDTQYF
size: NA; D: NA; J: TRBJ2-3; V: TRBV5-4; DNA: TGTGCCAGCAGCTTGATGTTCCAGGGGTCCGGAGATACGCAGTATTTT; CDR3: CASSLMFQGSGDTQYF
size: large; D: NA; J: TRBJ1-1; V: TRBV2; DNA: TGTGCCAGCAGTGATCAGGCCCAACCAAACACTGAAGCTTTCTTT; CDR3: CASSDQAQPNTEAFF
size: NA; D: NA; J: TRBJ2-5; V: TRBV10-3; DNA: TGTGCCATCAGTGCAGGAGAGACCCAGTACTTC; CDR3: CAISAGETQYF
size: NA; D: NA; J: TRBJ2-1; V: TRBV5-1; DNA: TGCGCCAGCAAAAAGGAACGGTCCTACAATGAGCAGTTCTTC; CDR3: CASKKERSYNEQFF
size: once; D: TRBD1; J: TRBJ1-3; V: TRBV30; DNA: TGTGCCTGGAGCGGGACAGACTCTGGAAACACCATATATTTT; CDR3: CAWSGTDSGNTIYF
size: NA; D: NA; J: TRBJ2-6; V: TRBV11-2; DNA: TGTGCCAGCAGCTTAGATACGGGCGGTTCTGGGGCCAACGTCCTGACTTTC; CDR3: CASSLDTGGSGANVLTF
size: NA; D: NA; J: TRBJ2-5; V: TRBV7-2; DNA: TGTGCCAGCAGCACAAGACAGGACCCCGGAGAGACCCAGTACTTC; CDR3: CASSTRQDPGETQYF
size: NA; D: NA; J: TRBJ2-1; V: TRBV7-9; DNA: TGTGCCAGCAGCCCCCGGATCCCCGGTGAGCAGTTCTTC; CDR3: CASSPRIPGEQFF
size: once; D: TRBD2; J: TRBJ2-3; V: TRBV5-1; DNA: TGCGCCAGCAGCTTGGGACTAGCGGGGGTCGATACGCAGTATTTT; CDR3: CASSLGLAGVDTQYF
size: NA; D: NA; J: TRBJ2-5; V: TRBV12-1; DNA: TGTGCCAGCAGCCACCGGGACAATAAGCAAGAGACCCAGTACTTC; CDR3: CASSHRDNKQETQYF
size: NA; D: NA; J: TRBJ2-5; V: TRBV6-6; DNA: TGTGCCAGCGCCACGGGGTGGGACGTGGAGACCCAGTACTTC; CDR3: CASATGWDVETQYF
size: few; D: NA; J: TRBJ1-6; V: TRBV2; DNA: TGTGCCAGCAGACGGGGGACGGATTCACCCCTCCACTTT; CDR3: CASRRGTDSPLHF
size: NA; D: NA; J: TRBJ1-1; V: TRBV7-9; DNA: TGTGCCAGCAGCCAAGACGGGAACACTGAAGCTTTCTTT; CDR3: CASSQDGNTEAFF
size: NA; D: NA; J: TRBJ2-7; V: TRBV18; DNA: TGTGCCAGCTCACCACCGGACCGAGCCTACGAGCAGTACTTC; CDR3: CASSPPDRAYEQYF
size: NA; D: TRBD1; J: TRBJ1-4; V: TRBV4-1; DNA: TGCGCCAGCAGCCAAGATGGGACAGGGTATGAAAAACTGTTTTTT; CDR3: CASSQDGTGYEKLFF
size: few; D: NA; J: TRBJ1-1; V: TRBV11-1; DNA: TGTGCCAGCAGCTTAGACCCCGGAAGATGGTTTCCTGGTGAAGCTTTCTTT; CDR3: CASSLDPGRWFPGEAFF
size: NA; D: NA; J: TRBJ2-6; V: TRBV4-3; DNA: TGCGCCAGCAGCCAAGAATGGGGCACTGGGGCCAACGTCCTGACTTTC; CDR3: CASSQEWGTGANVLTF
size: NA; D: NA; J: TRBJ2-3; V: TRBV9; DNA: TGTGCCAGCAGCGTAGTCGACAGCACAGATACGCAGTATTTT; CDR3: CASSVVDSTDTQYF
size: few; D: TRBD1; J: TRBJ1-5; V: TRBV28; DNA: TGTGCCAGCTCGACAGGGAATCAGCCCCAGCATTTT; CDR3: CASSTGNQPQHF
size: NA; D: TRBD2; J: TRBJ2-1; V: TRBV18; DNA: TGTGCCAGCTCCGCGACTAGCCCGTCCTCCTACAATGAGCAGTTCTTC; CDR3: CASSATSPSSYNEQFF
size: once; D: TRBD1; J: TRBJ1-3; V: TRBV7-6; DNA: TGTGCCAGCAGCCTACAGGGGGGGGGAAACACCATATATTTT; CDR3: CASSLQGGGNTIYF
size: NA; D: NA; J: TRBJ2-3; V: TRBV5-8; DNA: TGTGCCAGCAGCTTGATGATGGGGACCACAGATACGCAGTATTTT; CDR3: CASSLMMGTTDTQYF
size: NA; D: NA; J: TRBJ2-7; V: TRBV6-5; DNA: TGTGCCAGCAGTTCCGGGACGGGTTACGAGCAGTACTTC; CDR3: CASSSGTGYEQYF